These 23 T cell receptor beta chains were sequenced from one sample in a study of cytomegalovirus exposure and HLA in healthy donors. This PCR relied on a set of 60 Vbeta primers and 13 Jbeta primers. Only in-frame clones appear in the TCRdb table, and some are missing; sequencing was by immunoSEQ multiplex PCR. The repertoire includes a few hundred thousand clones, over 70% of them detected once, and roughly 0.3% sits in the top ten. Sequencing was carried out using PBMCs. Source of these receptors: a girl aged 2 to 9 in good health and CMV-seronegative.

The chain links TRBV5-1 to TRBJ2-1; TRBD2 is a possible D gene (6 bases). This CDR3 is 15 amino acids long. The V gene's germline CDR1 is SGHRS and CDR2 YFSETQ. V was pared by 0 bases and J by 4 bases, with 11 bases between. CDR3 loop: CASSLAASEYNEQFF. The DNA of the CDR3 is TGCGCCAGCAGCTTGGCGGCTAGCGAGTACAATGAGCAGTTCTTC.

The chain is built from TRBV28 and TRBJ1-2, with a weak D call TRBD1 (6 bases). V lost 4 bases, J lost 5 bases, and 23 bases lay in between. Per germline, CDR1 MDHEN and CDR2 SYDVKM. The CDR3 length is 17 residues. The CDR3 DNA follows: TGTGCCAGCAGTTCGTTACAGGGCGTGGACGGGTTTTATGGCTACACCTTC. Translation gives CASSSLQGVDGFYGYTF.

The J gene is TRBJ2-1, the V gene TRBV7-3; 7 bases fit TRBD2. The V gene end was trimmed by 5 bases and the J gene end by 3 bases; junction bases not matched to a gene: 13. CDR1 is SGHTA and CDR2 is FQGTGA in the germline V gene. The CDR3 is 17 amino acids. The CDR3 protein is CASSPLSQRGIYNEQFF. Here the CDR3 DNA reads TGTGCCAGCAGCCCCTTGTCCCAGCGGGGCATCTACAATGAGCAGTTCTTC.

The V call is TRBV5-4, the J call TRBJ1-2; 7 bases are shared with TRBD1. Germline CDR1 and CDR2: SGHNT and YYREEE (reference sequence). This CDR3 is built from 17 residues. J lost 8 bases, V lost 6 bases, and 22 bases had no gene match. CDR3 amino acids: CASTPFYQPRQGNGYTF. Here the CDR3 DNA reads TGTGCCAGCACCCCTTTCTACCAGCCGCGACAGGGAAACGGCTACACCTTC. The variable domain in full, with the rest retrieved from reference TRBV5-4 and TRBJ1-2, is ETGVTQSPTHLIKTRGQQVTLRCSSQSGHNTVSWYQQALGQGPQFIFQYYREEENGRGNFPPRFSGLQFPNYSSELNVNALELDDSALYLCASTPFYQPRQGNGYTFGSGTRLTVV.

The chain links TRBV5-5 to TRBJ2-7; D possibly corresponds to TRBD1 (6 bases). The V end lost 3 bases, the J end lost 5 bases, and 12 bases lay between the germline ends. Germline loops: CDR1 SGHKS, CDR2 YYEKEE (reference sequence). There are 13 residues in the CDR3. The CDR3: CASSSWDNDEQYF. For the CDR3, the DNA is TGTGCCAGCAGCTCATGGGACAACGACGAGCAGTACTTC.

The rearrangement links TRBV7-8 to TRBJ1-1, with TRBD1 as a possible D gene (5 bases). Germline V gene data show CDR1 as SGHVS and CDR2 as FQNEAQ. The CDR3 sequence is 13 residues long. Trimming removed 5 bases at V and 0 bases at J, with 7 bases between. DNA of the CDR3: TGTGCCAGCAGCGACAGACTGAACACTGAAGCTTTCTTT. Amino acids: CASSDRLNTEAFF.

The CDR3 DNA sequence: TGTGCCTGGAGTCATCCGGGGTATGGCTACACCTTC. It specifies CAWSHPGYGYTF. The V and J genes are TRBV30 and TRBJ1-2; no clear D. The germline CDR1 and CDR2 sequences are GTSNPN and SVGIG (reference sequence). Trimming stripped 2 bases from V and 5 bases from J, with 9 bases between. The CDR3 spans 12 residues. Full variable domain (rest looked up from reference TRBV30 and TRBJ1-2): SQTIHQWPATLVQPVGSPLSLECTVEGTSNPNLYWYRQAAGRGLQLLFYSVGIGQISSEVPQNLSASRPQDRQFILSSKKLLLSDSGFYLCAWSHPGYGYTFGSGTRLTVV.

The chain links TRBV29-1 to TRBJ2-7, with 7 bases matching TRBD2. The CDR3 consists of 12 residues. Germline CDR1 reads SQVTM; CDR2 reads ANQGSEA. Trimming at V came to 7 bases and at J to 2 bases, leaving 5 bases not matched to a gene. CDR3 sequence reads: CSATGRAYEQYF. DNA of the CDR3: TGCAGCGCCACGGGGAGGGCCTACGAGCAGTACTTC.

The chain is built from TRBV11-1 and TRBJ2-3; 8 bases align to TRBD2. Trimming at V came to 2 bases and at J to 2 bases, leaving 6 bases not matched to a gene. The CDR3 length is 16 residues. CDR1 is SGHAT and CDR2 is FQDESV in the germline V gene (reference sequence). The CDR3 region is CASSLRPSGPTDTQYF. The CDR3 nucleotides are TGTGCCAGCAGCTTACGGCCTAGCGGGCCCACAGATACGCAGTATTTT.

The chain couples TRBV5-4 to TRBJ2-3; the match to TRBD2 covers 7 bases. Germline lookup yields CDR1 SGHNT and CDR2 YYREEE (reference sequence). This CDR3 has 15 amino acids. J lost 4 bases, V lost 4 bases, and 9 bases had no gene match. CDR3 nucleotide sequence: TGTGCCAGCAGCGTCGGGGGGAGGAGGGCAGATACGCAGTATTTT. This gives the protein CASSVGGRRADTQYF.

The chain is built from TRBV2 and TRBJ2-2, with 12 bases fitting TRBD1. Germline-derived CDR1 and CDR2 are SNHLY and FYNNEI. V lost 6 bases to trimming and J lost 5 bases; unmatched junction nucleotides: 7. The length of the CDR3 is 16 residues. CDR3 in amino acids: CASRGDRGRWTGELFF. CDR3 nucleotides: TGTGCCAGCAGAGGGGACAGGGGGCGGTGGACCGGGGAGCTGTTTTTT.

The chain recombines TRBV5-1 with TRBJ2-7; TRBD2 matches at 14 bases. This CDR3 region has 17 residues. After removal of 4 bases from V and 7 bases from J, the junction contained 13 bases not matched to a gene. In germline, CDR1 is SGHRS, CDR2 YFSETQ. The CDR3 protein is CASSPPFRLAGGKEQYF. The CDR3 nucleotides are TGCGCCAGCAGCCCACCTTTCCGACTAGCGGGAGGGAAGGAGCAGTACTTC.

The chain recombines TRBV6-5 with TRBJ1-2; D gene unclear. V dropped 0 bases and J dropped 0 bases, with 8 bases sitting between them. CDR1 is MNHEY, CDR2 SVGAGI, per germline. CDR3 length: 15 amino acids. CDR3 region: CASSYSELANYGYTF. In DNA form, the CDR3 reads TGTGCCAGCAGTTACTCAGAGTTAGCTAACTATGGCTACACCTTC.

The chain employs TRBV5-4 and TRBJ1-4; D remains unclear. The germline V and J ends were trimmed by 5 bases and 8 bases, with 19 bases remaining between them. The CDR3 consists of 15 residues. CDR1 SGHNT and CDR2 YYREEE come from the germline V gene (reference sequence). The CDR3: CASSFEVGRGEKLFF. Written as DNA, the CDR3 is TGTGCCAGCAGTTTTGAGGTCGGTCGTGGGGAAAAACTGTTTTTT.

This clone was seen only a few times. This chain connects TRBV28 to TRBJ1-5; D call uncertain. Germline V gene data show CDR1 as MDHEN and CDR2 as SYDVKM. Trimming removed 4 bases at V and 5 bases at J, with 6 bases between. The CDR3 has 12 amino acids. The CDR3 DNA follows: TGTGCCAGCAGTTCCTTATATCAGCCCCAGCATTTT. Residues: CASSSLYQPQHF.

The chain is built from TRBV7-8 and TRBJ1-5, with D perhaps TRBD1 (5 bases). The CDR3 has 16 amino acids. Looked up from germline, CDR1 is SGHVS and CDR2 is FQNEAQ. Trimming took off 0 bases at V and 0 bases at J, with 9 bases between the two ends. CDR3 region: CASSLAQALSNQPQHF. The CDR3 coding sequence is TGTGCCAGCAGCTTAGCACAGGCTCTTAGCAATCAGCCCCAGCATTTT.

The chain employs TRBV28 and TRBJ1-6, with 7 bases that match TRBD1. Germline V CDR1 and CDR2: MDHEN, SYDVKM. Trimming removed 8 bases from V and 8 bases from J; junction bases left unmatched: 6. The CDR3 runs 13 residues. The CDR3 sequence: CASEGGLDSPLHF. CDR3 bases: TGTGCCAGCGAAGGGGGCCTGGATTCACCCCTCCACTTT.

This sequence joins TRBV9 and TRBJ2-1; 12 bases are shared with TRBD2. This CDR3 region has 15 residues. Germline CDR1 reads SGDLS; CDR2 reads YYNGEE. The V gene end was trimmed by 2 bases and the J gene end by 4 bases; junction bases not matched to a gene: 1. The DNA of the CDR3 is TGTGCCAGCAGCGTGACTAGCGGGAGTTACAATGAGCAGTTCTTC. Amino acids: CASSVTSGSYNEQFF.

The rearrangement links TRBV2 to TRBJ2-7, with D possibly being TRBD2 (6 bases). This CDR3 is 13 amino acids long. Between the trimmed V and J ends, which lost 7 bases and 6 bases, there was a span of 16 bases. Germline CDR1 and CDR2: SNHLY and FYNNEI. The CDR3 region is CASMTWGVGEQYF. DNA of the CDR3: TGTGCCAGCATGACCTGGGGGGTAGGCGAGCAGTACTTC.

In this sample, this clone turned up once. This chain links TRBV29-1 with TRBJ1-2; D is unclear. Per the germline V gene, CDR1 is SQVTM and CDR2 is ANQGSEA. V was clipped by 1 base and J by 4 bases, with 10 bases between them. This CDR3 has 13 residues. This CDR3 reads CSVEAQFRYGYTF. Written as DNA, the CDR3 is TGCAGCGTTGAAGCCCAGTTTCGCTATGGCTACACCTTC.

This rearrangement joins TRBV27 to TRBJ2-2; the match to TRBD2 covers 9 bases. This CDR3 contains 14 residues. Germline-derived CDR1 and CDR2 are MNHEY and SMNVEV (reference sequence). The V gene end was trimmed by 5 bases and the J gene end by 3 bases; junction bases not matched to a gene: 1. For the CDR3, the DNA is TGTGCCAGCAGTAAGCGGGGGGACACCGGGGAGCTGTTTTTT. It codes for CASSKRGDTGELFF.

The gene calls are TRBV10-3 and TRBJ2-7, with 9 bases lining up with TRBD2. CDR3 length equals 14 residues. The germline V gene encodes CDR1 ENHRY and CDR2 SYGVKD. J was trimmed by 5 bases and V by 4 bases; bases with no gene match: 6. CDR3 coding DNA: TGTGCCATCAGTGGGGGACTAGCTTCCCACGAGCAGTACTTC. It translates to CAISGGLASHEQYF.

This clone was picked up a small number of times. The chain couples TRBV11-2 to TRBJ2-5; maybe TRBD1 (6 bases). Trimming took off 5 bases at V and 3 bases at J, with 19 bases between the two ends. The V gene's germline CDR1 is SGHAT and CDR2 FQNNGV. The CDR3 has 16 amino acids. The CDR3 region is CASSQSGATQKETQYF. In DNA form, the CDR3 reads TGTGCCAGCAGCCAATCAGGGGCAACTCAGAAAGAGACCCAGTACTTC.